This T cell receptor (beta chain) was captured by sequencing in a study of T cells in women clearing cervical HPV infection. The germline gives CDR1 MNHEY, CDR2 SVGEGT. J gave up 4 bases and V 7 bases, and 6 bases lay outside the gene matches. This CDR3 contains 14 residues. Measured with immunoSEQ multiplex PCR; TCRdb has only the in-frame clones, and not every one. The repertoire table contains tens of thousands of clones. On this clone itself: The read stops 3 residues short of the end of the CDR3; the missing end is completed from the germline J gene.

This chain joins TRBV6-2 or TRBV6-3 and TRBJ2-2, with 7 bases lining up with TRBD1. This TCR was recovered from a woman aged 18 to 75 with a cervical HPV16 infection that either progressed to CIN3+ or cleared (not recorded which). The sample was blood buffy coat. Partial CDR3 DNA: TGTGCCAGCAAAACAGGGGTCAGCACCGGGGAG. Its translation is CASKTGVSTGE. The whole CDR3 region reads CASKTGVSTGELFF.